In its sample, the clone carrying this T cell receptor (beta chain) ranks as medium-sized. What it binds is unknown. Trimming shortened V by 1 base and J by 7 bases, and 12 bases separated the two germline ends. The CDR3 is 14 amino acids. The germline V gene encodes CDR1 SGHRS and CDR2 YFSETQ. cDNA was made by 5'RACE with 10-nucleotide random UMIs. Whenever a sequencing run was performed, it yielded over 190 million TCR-beta sequences from 15-18 subjects. One entry per CDR3 protein results from TCRdb running MiXCR on the 5' RACE reads. The sample has some 48,000 distinct CDR3 sequences, about 5.8% seen once. The sample originates from a study of neurological immune-mediated disorders. On the study more broadly: Of the approximately 35 patients who had multiple sclerosis, about 30 had the relapsing-remitting form and 3 had the secondary progressive form. Overall study findings and caveats: Any association between clinical or MRI features and the multiple sclerosis repertoire cluster was absent.

The TCR originated in a woman aged 18 to 35 with multiple sclerosis. J is TRBJ1-5 and V is TRBV5-1; tentative D call: TRBD1 (6 bases). Sequenced: CD4+ T cells from blood. CDR3: CASSLSGDGQPQHF. CDR3 bases: TGCGCCAGCAGCTTGTCAGGGGATGGGCAGCCCCAGCATTTT.